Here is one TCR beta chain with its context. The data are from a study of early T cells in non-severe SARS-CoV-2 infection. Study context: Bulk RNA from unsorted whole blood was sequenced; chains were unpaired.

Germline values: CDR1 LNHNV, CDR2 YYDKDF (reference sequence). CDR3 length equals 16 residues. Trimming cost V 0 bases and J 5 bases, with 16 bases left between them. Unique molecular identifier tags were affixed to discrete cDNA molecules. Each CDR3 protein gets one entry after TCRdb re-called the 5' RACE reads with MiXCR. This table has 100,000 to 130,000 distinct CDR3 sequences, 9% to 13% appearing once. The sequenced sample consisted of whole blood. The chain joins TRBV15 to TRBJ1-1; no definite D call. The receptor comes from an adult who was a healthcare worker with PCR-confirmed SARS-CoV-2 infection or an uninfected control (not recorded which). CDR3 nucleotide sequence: TGTGCCACCAGCAGAGACCCCGAGAGCAGGCGGACTGAAGCTTTCTTT. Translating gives CATSRDPESRRTEAFF.